This TCR beta chain was recorded in a study of identical twins. Germline V CDR1 and CDR2: KGHSH, LQKENI. Trimming removed 3 bases from V and 6 bases from J; junction bases left unmatched: 14. The CDR3 has 16 amino acids. TCRdb fed the 5' RACE reads into MiXCR, producing one record per CDR3 protein. The sample lists 500,000 to 600,000 distinct CDR3 sequences; around 20% were seen once. Study results and limitations: The analysis was cross-sectional rather than longitudinal within donors.

This clonotype was detected many times. Its matching antigen is unknown. The same sample was also used in a study of T cells expressing NK-cell markers. Per that paper: Top CD8+ clonotypes included the dominant CD3+CD56+NKG2C+ clonotypes in six donors.

This sequence originates from a woman under 30 in good health. Sequenced: CD4+ T cells sorted from blood. This chain uses TRBV18 with TRBJ2-7; TRBD1 matches 7 bases. The CDR3 nucleotides read TGTGCCAGCTCACCCGACAGGGTTCGTCTAGGTTCCGAGCAGTACTTC. Protein: CASSPDRVRLGSEQYF.